A selection of T cell receptor beta chains follows, all from one sample in a study of beta chain features in type 1 diabetes. Produced via immunoSEQ multiplex PCR; TCRdb's table is partial and in-frame only. The sample has roughly 700,000 clones; roughly an eighth are singletons. The sequenced sample was naive CD4+ T cells from blood. Every receptor here comes from a man aged 18 to 29 with type 1 diabetes. Each CDR3 is given with its conserved first and last residue. The order of the fields is V gene, J gene, clone size, D gene, CDR3 protein, CDR3 DNA. The D gene is left open where the match is weak. Clone size appears in some rows only: once, few, many, or a class for an expanded clone.

V gene: TRBV19; J gene: TRBJ2-7; clone size: few; D gene: -; CDR3 protein: CASRSQGGTSYEQYF; CDR3 DNA: TGTGCCAGTAGGAGCCAGGGGGGGACCTCCTACGAGCAGTACTTC
V gene: TRBV7-3; J gene: TRBJ2-3; clone size: -; D gene: -; CDR3 protein: CASSLLGEGDTQYF; CDR3 DNA: TGTGCCAGCAGCTTACTCGGTGAAGGGGATACGCAGTATTTT
V gene: TRBV27; J gene: TRBJ1-1; clone size: -; D gene: -; CDR3 protein: CASSPQGREAFF; CDR3 DNA: TGTGCCAGCAGTCCCCAGGGACGTGAAGCTTTCTTT
V gene: TRBV7-9; J gene: TRBJ2-3; clone size: few; D gene: -; CDR3 protein: CASSLRAAGDTQYF; CDR3 DNA: TGTGCCAGCAGCTTACGGGCAGCGGGCGATACGCAGTATTTT
V gene: TRBV9; J gene: TRBJ2-3; clone size: -; D gene: TRBD2; CDR3 protein: CASSPLTSQDTQYF; CDR3 DNA: TGTGCCAGCAGCCCATTGACTAGCCAGGATACGCAGTATTTT
V gene: TRBV7-2; J gene: TRBJ1-6; clone size: few; D gene: -; CDR3 protein: CASSLDTLVLHF; CDR3 DNA: TGTGCCAGCAGCTTAGACACCCTAGTCCTCCACTTT
V gene: TRBV5-1; J gene: TRBJ2-7; clone size: -; D gene: -; CDR3 protein: CASRGPTQGEQYF; CDR3 DNA: TGCGCCAGTAGGGGCCCCACACAGGGCGAGCAGTACTTC
V gene: TRBV4-1; J gene: TRBJ2-7; clone size: -; D gene: TRBD1; CDR3 protein: CASSPRGTAQGSYEQYF; CDR3 DNA: TGCGCCAGCAGCCCCAGAGGGACAGCCCAAGGGTCCTACGAGCAGTACTTC
V gene: TRBV30; J gene: TRBJ1-6; clone size: -; D gene: -; CDR3 protein: CAWSVNYSPLHF; CDR3 DNA: TGTGCCTGGAGTGTAAATTACTCACCCCTCCACTTT
V gene: TRBV6-1; J gene: TRBJ2-4; clone size: -; D gene: -; CDR3 protein: CASLRPYNSENIQYF; CDR3 DNA: TGTGCCAGCTTGCGTCCGTACAACTCGGAAAACATTCAGTACTTC
V gene: TRBV7-2; J gene: TRBJ2-7; clone size: few; D gene: TRBD1; CDR3 protein: CASSWTGGRYEQYF; CDR3 DNA: TGTGCCAGCAGCTGGACAGGGGGCAGGTACGAGCAGTACTTC
V gene: TRBV7-8; J gene: TRBJ1-2; clone size: -; D gene: -; CDR3 protein: CASSIRIPWSGYTF; CDR3 DNA: TGTGCCAGCAGTATTCGAATCCCCTGGTCCGGCTACACCTTC
V gene: TRBV25-1; J gene: TRBJ2-3; clone size: -; D gene: -; CDR3 protein: CASSDGPGTPSTDTQYF; CDR3 DNA: TGTGCCAGCAGTGATGGCCCCGGGACACCGAGCACAGATACGCAGTATTTT
V gene: TRBV30; J gene: TRBJ1-4; clone size: -; D gene: -; CDR3 protein: CAWSVTNEKLFF; CDR3 DNA: TGTGCCTGGAGTGTAACTAATGAAAAACTGTTTTTT
V gene: TRBV7-2; J gene: TRBJ2-4; clone size: -; D gene: TRBD1; CDR3 protein: CASSPGQGTAKNIQYF; CDR3 DNA: TGTGCCAGCAGCCCCGGACAGGGGACAGCCAAAAACATTCAGTACTTC
V gene: TRBV7-2; J gene: TRBJ2-7; clone size: few; D gene: -; CDR3 protein: CASSLAPGGEQYF; CDR3 DNA: TGTGCCAGCAGCTTAGCGCCCGGGGGCGAGCAGTACTTC
V gene: TRBV7-6; J gene: TRBJ2-1; clone size: -; D gene: TRBD2; CDR3 protein: CASSTRGGINEQFF; CDR3 DNA: TGTGCCAGCAGCACCCGGGGGGGCATCAATGAGCAGTTCTTC
V gene: TRBV5-1; J gene: TRBJ1-1; clone size: -; D gene: TRBD1; CDR3 protein: CASSLRHQGDTEAFF; CDR3 DNA: TGCGCCAGCAGCTTGAGGCACCAGGGGGACACTGAAGCTTTCTTT
V gene: TRBV9; J gene: TRBJ1-2; clone size: few; D gene: -; CDR3 protein: CASSVGDNYGYTF; CDR3 DNA: TGTGCCAGCAGCGTAGGTGATAACTATGGCTACACCTTC
V gene: TRBV7-2; J gene: TRBJ1-1; clone size: -; D gene: -; CDR3 protein: CASRPGTGATEAFF; CDR3 DNA: TGTGCCAGCAGACCAGGGACGGGGGCCACTGAAGCTTTCTTT
V gene: TRBV2; J gene: TRBJ2-1; clone size: few; D gene: TRBD1; CDR3 protein: CASRTGWSSGEQFF; CDR3 DNA: TGTGCCAGCAGGACAGGGTGGAGTTCGGGTGAGCAGTTCTTC
V gene: TRBV10-3; J gene: TRBJ1-5; clone size: -; D gene: -; CDR3 protein: CAISEYRDSNQPQHF; CDR3 DNA: TGTGCCATCAGTGAGTACCGGGATAGCAATCAGCCCCAGCATTTT
V gene: TRBV29-1; J gene: TRBJ2-1; clone size: few; D gene: -; CDR3 protein: CSVEDLFGGARYNEQFF; CDR3 DNA: TGCAGCGTTGAAGATCTCTTTGGGGGGGCTCGTTACAATGAGCAGTTCTTC
V gene: TRBV6-6; J gene: TRBJ1-2; clone size: few; D gene: TRBD1; CDR3 protein: CASRPTGALRGYTF; CDR3 DNA: TGTGCCAGCAGACCCACAGGGGCGCTTCGTGGCTACACCTTC
V gene: TRBV28; J gene: TRBJ2-5; clone size: -; D gene: -; CDR3 protein: CASSLLDETQYF; CDR3 DNA: TGTGCCAGCAGTTTATTGGATGAGACCCAGTACTTC
V gene: TRBV30; J gene: TRBJ1-2; clone size: -; D gene: TRBD1; CDR3 protein: CAWSPRDRGTNGYTF; CDR3 DNA: TGTGCCTGGAGCCCAAGGGACAGGGGCACGAATGGCTACACCTTC
V gene: TRBV2; J gene: TRBJ1-6; clone size: few; D gene: -; CDR3 protein: CASTAREDSPLHF; CDR3 DNA: TGTGCCAGCACCGCGCGCGAAGATTCACCCCTCCACTTT
V gene: TRBV2; J gene: TRBJ1-4; clone size: few; D gene: TRBD1; CDR3 protein: CASSGQDRGEEKLFF; CDR3 DNA: TGTGCCAGCAGTGGGCAGGACAGGGGTGAGGAAAAACTGTTTTTT
V gene: TRBV4-1; J gene: TRBJ1-2; clone size: -; D gene: -; CDR3 protein: CASSQVNRDGYTF; CDR3 DNA: TGCGCCAGCAGCCAAGTAAACAGGGATGGCTACACCTTC
V gene: TRBV4-1; J gene: TRBJ1-2; clone size: -; D gene: -; CDR3 protein: CASSQLGTRGYTF; CDR3 DNA: TGCGCCAGCAGCCAATTGGGAACGCGGGGCTACACCTTC
V gene: TRBV2; J gene: TRBJ1-5; clone size: -; D gene: -; CDR3 protein: CASSELVLHNQPQHF; CDR3 DNA: TGTGCCAGCAGTGAATTAGTACTGCACAATCAGCCCCAGCATTTT
V gene: TRBV14; J gene: TRBJ2-5; clone size: few; D gene: TRBD2; CDR3 protein: CASSLGLAGAQETQYF; CDR3 DNA: TGTGCCAGCAGCCTGGGACTAGCGGGGGCTCAAGAGACCCAGTACTTC
V gene: TRBV18; J gene: TRBJ1-2; clone size: few; D gene: -; CDR3 protein: CASSPSSGGGYTF; CDR3 DNA: TGTGCCAGCTCACCGAGTTCCGGGGGTGGCTACACCTTC
V gene: TRBV6-4; J gene: TRBJ1-6; clone size: few; D gene: -; CDR3 protein: CASSDSGPGSPLHF; CDR3 DNA: TGTGCCAGCAGTGACTCGGGTCCTGGGTCACCCCTCCACTTT
V gene: TRBV7-3; J gene: TRBJ1-1; clone size: -; D gene: -; CDR3 protein: CASSPDPGVNTEAFF; CDR3 DNA: TGTGCCAGCAGCCCTGACCCGGGGGTGAACACTGAAGCTTTCTTT
V gene: TRBV30; J gene: TRBJ1-2; clone size: few; D gene: -; CDR3 protein: CAWSVGHSYGYTF; CDR3 DNA: TGTGCCTGGAGTGTGGGACATTCCTATGGCTACACCTTC
V gene: TRBV13; J gene: TRBJ1-6; clone size: few; D gene: -; CDR3 protein: CASSRDRAANSPLHF; CDR3 DNA: TGTGCCAGCAGCCGGGACCGAGCGGCCAATTCACCCCTCCACTTT
V gene: TRBV19; J gene: TRBJ2-7; clone size: few; D gene: TRBD2; CDR3 protein: CAKRKRGNNYEQYF; CDR3 DNA: TGTGCCAAACGAAAGCGGGGAAATAACTACGAGCAGTACTTC
V gene: TRBV5-1; J gene: TRBJ2-5; clone size: -; D gene: TRBD1; CDR3 protein: CASSPGTGGRETQYF; CDR3 DNA: TGCGCCAGCAGCCCCGGGACAGGGGGCCGGGAGACCCAGTACTTC
V gene: TRBV14; J gene: TRBJ2-3; clone size: -; D gene: -; CDR3 protein: CASSQDTGATKKYF; CDR3 DNA: TGTGCCAGCAGCCAAGATACGGGGGCCACGAAGAAGTATTTT
V gene: TRBV28; J gene: TRBJ2-7; clone size: few; D gene: -; CDR3 protein: CASRLSGHYEQYF; CDR3 DNA: TGTGCCAGCAGGCTTTCGGGGCATTACGAGCAGTACTTC
V gene: TRBV7-2; J gene: TRBJ1-1; clone size: few; D gene: TRBD1; CDR3 protein: CASSLWQGVAEAFF; CDR3 DNA: TGTGCCAGCAGCTTATGGCAGGGGGTCGCTGAAGCTTTCTTT
V gene: TRBV28; J gene: TRBJ1-1; clone size: few; D gene: -; CDR3 protein: CATHYPGANTEAFF; CDR3 DNA: TGTGCCACCCACTACCCCGGGGCGAACACTGAAGCTTTCTTT
V gene: TRBV27; J gene: TRBJ1-6; clone size: -; D gene: TRBD1; CDR3 protein: CASTRAQGDSPLHF; CDR3 DNA: TGTGCCAGCACCCGAGCCCAGGGGGATTCACCCCTCCACTTT
V gene: TRBV30; J gene: TRBJ2-5; clone size: few; D gene: -; CDR3 protein: CAWSPSGETQYF; CDR3 DNA: TGTGCCTGGAGTCCCTCGGGAGAGACCCAGTACTTC
V gene: TRBV6-4; J gene: TRBJ2-5; clone size: -; D gene: -; CDR3 protein: CASSDDQETQYF; CDR3 DNA: TGTGCCAGCAGTGACGACCAAGAGACCCAGTACTTC
V gene: TRBV4-1; J gene: TRBJ1-4; clone size: few; D gene: -; CDR3 protein: CASSQGAGEEKLFF; CDR3 DNA: TGCGCCAGCAGCCAAGGGGCAGGGGAAGAAAAACTGTTTTTT